The following is a TCR beta chain sequence with its context. Its antigen is not known. It is unclear where the CDR3 begins or ends on the DNA, so no DNA is shown, and the CDR3 is as TCRdb lists it. Germline loops: CDR1 MNHEY, CDR2 SVGEGT. The CDR3 sequence runs 14 residues, both termini included. These data belong to a study of CD8 T cells in ankylosing spondylitis. Regarding the study as a whole: Clones linked with disease were CD8+ and fairly uncommon in the peripheral blood. Significantly higher representation of disease-linked clones was reported for matched ankylosing spondylitis synovial fluid. In ankylosing spondylitis blood, a motif of roughly 8 highly homologous TCR beta variants appeared characteristic.

Quantitative barcoded 5'-RACE was used to prepare TCR beta libraries. TCRdb reprocessed the 5' RACE reads via MiXCR and lists one record per CDR3 protein. The sample carries about 840,000 distinct CDR3 sequences, about an eighth recorded once. The chain couples TRBV6-2 or TRBV6-3 to TRBJ2-3; the DNA was not compared with TRBD1, the D call given in the table. Sequenced sample: blood, either unsorted or a sorted T cell fraction (not recorded which). This sequence was found in a male donor with ankylosing spondylitis. The CDR3 protein is CASRFGPGTDTQYF.